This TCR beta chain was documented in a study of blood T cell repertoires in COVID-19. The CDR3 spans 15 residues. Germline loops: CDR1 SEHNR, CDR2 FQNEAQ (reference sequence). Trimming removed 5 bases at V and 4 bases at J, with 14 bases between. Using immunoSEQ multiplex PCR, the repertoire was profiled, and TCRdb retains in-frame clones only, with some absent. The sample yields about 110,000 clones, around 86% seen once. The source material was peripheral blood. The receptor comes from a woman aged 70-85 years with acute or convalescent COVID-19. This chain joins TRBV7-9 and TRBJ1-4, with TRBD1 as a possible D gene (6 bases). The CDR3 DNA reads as TGTGCCAGCAGCCTAGGGGGGCAAATTAATGAAAAACTGTTTTTT. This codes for CASSLGGQINEKLFF.